This T cell receptor beta chain was captured by sequencing in a study of T cell responses to AZD1222 COVID-19 vaccine. Germline V gives CDR1 LNHDA, CDR2 SQIVND (reference sequence). The germline V and J ends were trimmed by 5 bases and 0 bases, with 8 bases remaining between them. This CDR3 is 15 amino acids long. The repertoire was sequenced with immunoSEQ multiplex PCR; TCRdb's copy has only in-frame clones and lacks some. The sample contains approximately 80,000 clones, about nine tenths of which appear only once. The gene calls are TRBV19 and TRBJ1-6; D might be TRBD1 (6 bases). The TCR was taken from an adult who received the AZD1222 COVID-19 vaccine. The sequencing here drew on peripheral blood, taken 28 days after the second AZD1222 dose. The CDR3 DNA reads TGTGCCAGTAGTGCAGGGGTCTCCTATAATTCACCCCTCCACTTT. Protein sequence: CASSAGVSYNSPLHF.